The T cell receptor (beta chain) described here comes from a study of blood T cell repertoires in COVID-19. This CDR3 comprises 15 residues. With 5 bases removed from V and 1 base from J, the gap between germline ends came to 14 bases. Germline V gene sequence: CDR1 SEHNR, CDR2 FQNEAQ (reference sequence). In the authors' methods: Reference gene primer amplification yielded estimated nucleated cell counts. Here immunoSEQ multiplex PCR was the method, and the copy in TCRdb shows in-frame clones only, minus some. V, J and clone size are taken as reported in that table, and D and trimming were inferred from the DNA itself. Among 35,000 to 50,000 clones, roughly 90% were seen once, and the ten largest hold less than 3%.

J is TRBJ2-5 and V is TRBV7-9, with a tentative D call TRBD2 (6 bases). Sample: peripheral blood. The TCR originated in a man in his fifties with active COVID-19. Here the CDR3 reads CASSPLGTRQETQYF. In DNA, the CDR3 is TGTGCCAGCAGCCCCCTCGGGACTCGCCAAGAGACCCAGTACTTC.